This T cell receptor (beta chain) was retrieved from a study of T cell responses to AZD1222 COVID-19 vaccine. Looked up from germline, CDR1 is SGHRS and CDR2 is YFSETQ. The CDR3 is 19 residues long. The ends were cut back, 4 bases at V and 7 bases at J, with 32 bases in the middle. The data were produced by immunoSEQ multiplex PCR, yet TCRdb's version contains in-frame clones alone and is incomplete. The data hold tens of thousands of clones, with 75% to 90% observed a single time. The sequence was obtained from an adult who received the AZD1222 COVID-19 vaccine. This chain links TRBV5-1 with TRBJ1-1; weak D call: TRBD1 (6 bases). This material consisted of peripheral blood, taken 28 days after the second AZD1222 dose. DNA of the CDR3: TGCGCCAGCAGCCACCCGATCGGCACGGGACACCTCTTGAGGGGTGAAGCTTTCTTT. The encoded protein is CASSHPIGTGHLLRGEAFF.